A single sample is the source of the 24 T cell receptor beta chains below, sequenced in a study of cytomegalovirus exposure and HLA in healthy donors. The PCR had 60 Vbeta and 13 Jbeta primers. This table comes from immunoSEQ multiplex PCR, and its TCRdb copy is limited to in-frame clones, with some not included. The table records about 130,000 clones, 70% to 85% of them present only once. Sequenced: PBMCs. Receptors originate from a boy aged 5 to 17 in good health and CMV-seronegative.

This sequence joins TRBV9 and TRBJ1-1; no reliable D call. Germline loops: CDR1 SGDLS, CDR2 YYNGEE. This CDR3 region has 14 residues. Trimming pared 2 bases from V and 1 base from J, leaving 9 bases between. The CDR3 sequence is CASSVGEGNTEAFF. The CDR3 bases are TGTGCCAGCAGCGTCGGGGAGGGGAACACTGAAGCTTTCTTT.

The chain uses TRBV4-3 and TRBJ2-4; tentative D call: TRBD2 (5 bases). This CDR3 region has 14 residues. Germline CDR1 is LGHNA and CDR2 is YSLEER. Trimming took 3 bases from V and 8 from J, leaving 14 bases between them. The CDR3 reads CASSQTPGNDIQYF. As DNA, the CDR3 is TGCGCCAGCAGCCAGACACCGGGAAATGACATTCAGTACTTC.

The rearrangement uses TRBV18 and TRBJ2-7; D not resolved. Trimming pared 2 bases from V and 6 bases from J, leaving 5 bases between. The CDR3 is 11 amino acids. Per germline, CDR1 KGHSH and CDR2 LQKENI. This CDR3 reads CASSPTGEQYF. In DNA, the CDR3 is TGTGCCAGCTCACCAACCGGCGAGCAGTACTTC.

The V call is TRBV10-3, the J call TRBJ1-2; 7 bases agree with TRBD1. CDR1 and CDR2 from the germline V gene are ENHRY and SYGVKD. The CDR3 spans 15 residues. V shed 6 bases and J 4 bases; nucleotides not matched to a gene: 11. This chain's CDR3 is CAIRQGQVDAYGYTF. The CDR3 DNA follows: TGTGCCATCAGACAAGGACAGGTCGATGCCTATGGCTACACCTTC.

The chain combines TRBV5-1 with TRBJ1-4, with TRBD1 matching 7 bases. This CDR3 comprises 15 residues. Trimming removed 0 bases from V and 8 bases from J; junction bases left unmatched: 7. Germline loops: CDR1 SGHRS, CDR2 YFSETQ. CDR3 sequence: CASSLAEGAQEKLFF. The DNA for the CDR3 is TGCGCCAGCAGCTTGGCGGAGGGGGCGCAGGAAAAACTGTTTTTT.

The CDR3 region is CASSALARGNEQFF. Here the CDR3 DNA reads TGTGCCAGCAGTGCATTGGCTCGGGGGAATGAGCAGTTCTTC. The chain recombines TRBV2 with TRBJ2-1, with D possibly TRBD2 on 6 matching bases. The germline V gene has CDR1 SNHLY and CDR2 FYNNEI. The CDR3 covers 14 residues. The germline V and J ends were trimmed by 4 bases and 7 bases, with 14 bases remaining between them.

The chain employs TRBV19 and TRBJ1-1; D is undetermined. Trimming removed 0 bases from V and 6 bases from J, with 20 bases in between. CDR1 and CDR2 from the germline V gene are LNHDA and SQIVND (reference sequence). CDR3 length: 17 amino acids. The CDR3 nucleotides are TGTGCCAGTAGTATAGATGGGCCATATCCTCAACCTTCTGAAGCTTTCTTT. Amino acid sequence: CASSIDGPYPQPSEAFF.

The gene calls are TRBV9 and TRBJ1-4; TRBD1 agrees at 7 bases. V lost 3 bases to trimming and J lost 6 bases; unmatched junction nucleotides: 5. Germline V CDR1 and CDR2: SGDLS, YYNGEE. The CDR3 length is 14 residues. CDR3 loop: CASSADRSDEKLFF. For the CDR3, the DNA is TGTGCCAGCAGCGCGGACAGGTCGGATGAAAAACTGTTTTTT.

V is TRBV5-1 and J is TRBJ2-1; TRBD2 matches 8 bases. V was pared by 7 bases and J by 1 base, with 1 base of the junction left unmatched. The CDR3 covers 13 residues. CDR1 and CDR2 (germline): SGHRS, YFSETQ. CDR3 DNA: TGCGCCAGCTCTAGCGGGTCCTACAATGAGCAGTTCTTC. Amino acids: CASSSGSYNEQFF.

CDR3 protein: CASSFTSGRVAGEQYF. DNA for the CDR3: TGTGCCAGCAGCTTCACTAGCGGGAGGGTGGCGGGCGAGCAGTACTTC. The V and J genes are TRBV7-8 and TRBJ2-7; 13 nucleotides align to TRBD2. The CDR3 runs 16 residues. The ends lost 3 bases at V and 6 bases at J; junction bases unmatched: 8. Per germline, CDR1 SGHVS and CDR2 FQNEAQ.

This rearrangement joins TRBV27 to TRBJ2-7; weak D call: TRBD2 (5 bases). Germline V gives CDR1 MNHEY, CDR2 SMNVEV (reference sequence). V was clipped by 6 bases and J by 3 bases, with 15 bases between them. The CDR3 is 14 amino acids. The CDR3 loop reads CASSHRRGDYEQYF. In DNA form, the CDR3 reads TGTGCCAGCAGCCACCGACGGGGAGACTACGAGCAGTACTTC.

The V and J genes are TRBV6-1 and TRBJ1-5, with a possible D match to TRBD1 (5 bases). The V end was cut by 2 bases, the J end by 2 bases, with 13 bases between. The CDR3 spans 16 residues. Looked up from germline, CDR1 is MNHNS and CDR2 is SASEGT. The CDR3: CASSEIGGMGNQPQHF. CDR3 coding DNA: TGTGCCAGCAGTGAAATCGGGGGGATGGGCAATCAGCCCCAGCATTTT.

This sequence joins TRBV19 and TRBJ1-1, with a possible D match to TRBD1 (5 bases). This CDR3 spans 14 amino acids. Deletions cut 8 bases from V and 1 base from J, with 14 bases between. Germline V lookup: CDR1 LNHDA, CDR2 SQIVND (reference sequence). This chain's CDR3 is CASSEGGTNTEAFF. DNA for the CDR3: TGTGCCAGTTCCGAAGGAGGGACGAACACTGAAGCTTTCTTT.

The CDR3, as DNA: TGTGCCAGCACCGTAATGGGGGCGAGCAATCAGCCCCAGCATTTT. This gives the protein CASTVMGASNQPQHF. This sequence joins TRBV28 and TRBJ1-5, with D possibly matching TRBD1 (6 bases). With 7 bases removed from V and 1 base from J, the gap between germline ends came to 14 bases. Germline V gives CDR1 MDHEN, CDR2 SYDVKM. The CDR3 sequence is 15 residues long.

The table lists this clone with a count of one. The CDR3 sequence: CASSVGSGDTYEQYF. Here the CDR3 DNA reads TGTGCCAGCAGCGTGGGTTCAGGGGATACCTACGAGCAGTACTTC. The J gene is TRBJ2-7, the V gene TRBV9; D may be TRBD1 (6 bases). The CDR3 totals 15 residues. With 2 bases removed from V and 2 bases from J, the gap between germline ends came to 14 bases. The V gene's germline CDR1 is SGDLS and CDR2 YYNGEE.

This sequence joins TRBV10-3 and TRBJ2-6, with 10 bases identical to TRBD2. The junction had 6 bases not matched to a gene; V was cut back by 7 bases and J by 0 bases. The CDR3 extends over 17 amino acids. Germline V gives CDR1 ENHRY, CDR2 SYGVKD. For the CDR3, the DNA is TGTGCCATCAACCAAGCGGGAGGGCCCTCTGGGGCCAACGTCCTGACTTTC. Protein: CAINQAGGPSGANVLTF.

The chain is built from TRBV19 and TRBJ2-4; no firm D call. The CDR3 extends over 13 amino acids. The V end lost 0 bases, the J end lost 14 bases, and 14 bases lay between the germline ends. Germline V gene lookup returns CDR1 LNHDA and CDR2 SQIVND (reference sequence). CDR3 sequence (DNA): TGTGCCAGTAGTATAGATGGTAGTGGTCCGAAGTACTTC. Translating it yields CASSIDGSGPKYF. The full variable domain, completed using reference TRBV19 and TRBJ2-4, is DGGITQSPKYLFRKEGQNVTLSCEQNLNHDAMYWYRQDPGQGLRLIYYSQIVNDFQKGDIAEGYSVSREKKESFPLTVTSAQKNPTAFYLCASSIDGSGPKYFGAGTRLSVL.

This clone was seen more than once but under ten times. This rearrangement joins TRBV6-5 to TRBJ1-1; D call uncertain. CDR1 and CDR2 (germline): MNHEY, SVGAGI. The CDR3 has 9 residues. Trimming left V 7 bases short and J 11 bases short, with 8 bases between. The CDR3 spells CASIRVAFF. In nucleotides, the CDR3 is TGTGCCAGCATCCGCGTGGCTTTCTTT.

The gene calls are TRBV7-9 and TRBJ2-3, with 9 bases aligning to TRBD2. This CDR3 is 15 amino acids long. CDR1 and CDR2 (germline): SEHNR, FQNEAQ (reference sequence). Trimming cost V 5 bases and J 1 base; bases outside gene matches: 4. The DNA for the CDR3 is TGTGCCAGCAGCAGGACTAGCGCGGGCACAGATACGCAGTATTTT. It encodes CASSRTSAGTDTQYF.

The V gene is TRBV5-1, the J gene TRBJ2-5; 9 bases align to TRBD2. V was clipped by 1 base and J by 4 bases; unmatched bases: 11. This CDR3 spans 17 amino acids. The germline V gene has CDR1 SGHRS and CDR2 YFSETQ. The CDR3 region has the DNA TGCGCCAGCAGCTTGCGGGGATTAGCGGGAGCGGGAGAGACCCAGTACTTC. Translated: CASSLRGLAGAGETQYF.

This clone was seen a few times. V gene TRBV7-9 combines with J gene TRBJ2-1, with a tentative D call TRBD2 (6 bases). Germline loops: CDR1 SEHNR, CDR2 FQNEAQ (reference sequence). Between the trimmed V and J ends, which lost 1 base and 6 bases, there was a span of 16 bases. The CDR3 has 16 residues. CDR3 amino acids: CASSLGGGRLGNEQFF. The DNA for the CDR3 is TGTGCCAGCAGCTTAGGCGGTGGGAGGTTGGGCAATGAGCAGTTCTTC.

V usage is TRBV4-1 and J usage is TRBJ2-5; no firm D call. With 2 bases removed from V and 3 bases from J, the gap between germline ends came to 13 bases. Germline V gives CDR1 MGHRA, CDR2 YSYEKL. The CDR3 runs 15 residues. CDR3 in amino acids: CASSQLNTVEETQYF. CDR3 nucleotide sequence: TGCGCCAGCAGCCAACTCAATACAGTTGAAGAGACCCAGTACTTC.

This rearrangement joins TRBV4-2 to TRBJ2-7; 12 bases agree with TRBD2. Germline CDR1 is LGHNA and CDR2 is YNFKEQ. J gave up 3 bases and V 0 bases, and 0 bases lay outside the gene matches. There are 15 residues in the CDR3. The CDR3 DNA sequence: TGTGCCAGCAGCCAAGAGACTAGCGGGGGCTACGAGCAGTACTTC. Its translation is CASSQETSGGYEQYF.

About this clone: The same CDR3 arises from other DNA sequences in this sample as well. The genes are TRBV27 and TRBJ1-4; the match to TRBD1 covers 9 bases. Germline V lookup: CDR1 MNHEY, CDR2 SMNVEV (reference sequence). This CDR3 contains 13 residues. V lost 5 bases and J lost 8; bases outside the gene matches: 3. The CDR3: CASSTGGDEKLFF. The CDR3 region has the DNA TGTGCCAGCAGTACAGGGGGCGACGAAAAACTGTTTTTT.